A single sample gave rise to the 18 T cell receptor beta chains below, sequenced in a study of vaccination effects on CD4 cells after COVID-19. Antigen-specific CD4+ T cells were expanded (with viral peptide pools) by the ViraFEST assay ahead of sequencing. It was after more than 8 days of culture that CD4+ T cells were isolated. Each participant was given two doses of one vaccine (BNT162b2 or mRNA-1273). Antigens of these TCRs are unknown. Here immunoSEQ multiplex PCR was the method, and the copy in TCRdb shows in-frame clones only, minus some. Of approximately 78,000 clones listed, 75% to 85% are singletons. This specimen was CD4+ T cells from PBMCs cultured with HCoV-229E spike peptides, taken after COVID-19 vaccination. These receptors were collected from a human donor who received a COVID-19 vaccine.

This chain links TRBV3-1 (or the pseudogene TRBV3-2) with TRBJ2-3, with D possibly being TRBD1 or TRBD2 (5 bases each). V was clipped by 4 bases and J by 5 bases, with 16 bases between them. The CDR3 is 15 residues long. Germline V CDR1 and CDR2: LGHDT, YNNKEL (reference sequence). The chain's CDR3 is CASSPGGRVRDTQYF. The CDR3 DNA reads TGTGCCAGCAGCCCTGGGGGACGGGTAAGAGATACGCAGTATTTT.

V and J are TRBV19 and TRBJ1-5; 10 bases are shared with TRBD1. Germline CDR1 and CDR2: LNHDA and SQIVND (reference sequence). This CDR3 is 15 amino acids long. As DNA, the CDR3 is TGTGCTTCGGACAGGGGGTATTCATGGAATCAGCCCCAGCATTTT. Amino acid sequence: CASDRGYSWNQPQHF.

V is TRBV13 and J is TRBJ2-1, with 9 bases identical to TRBD2. This CDR3 is built from 16 residues. The J segment lost 4 bases and the V segment lost 5 bases, leaving 9 bases of the junction unmatched. From germline, CDR1 is PRHDT and CDR2 FYEKMQ (reference sequence). CDR3 in amino acids: CASSPRGGLSYNEQFF. CDR3 coding DNA: TGTGCCAGCAGCCCGCGGGGGGGACTAAGTTACAATGAGCAGTTCTTC. Full variable domain (missing parts from reference TRBV13 and TRBJ2-1): AAGVIQSPRHLIKEKRETATLKCYPIPRHDTVYWYQQGPGQDPQFLISFYEKMQSDKGSIPDRFSAQQFSDYHSELNMSSLELGDSALYFCASSPRGGLSYNEQFFGPGTRLTVL.

This clone was seen a single time. The rearrangement links TRBV6-6 to TRBJ2-7; no clear D. Germline CDR1 MNHNY, CDR2 SVGAGI (reference sequence). The CDR3 loop spans 15 amino acids. With 0 bases removed from V and 2 bases from J, the gap between germline ends came to 11 bases. Here the CDR3 reads CASSYSIAQPYEQYV. The CDR3 region has the DNA TGTGCCAGCAGTTACTCCATAGCCCAACCCTACGAGCAGTACGTC.

The chain uses TRBV30 and TRBJ1-6, with 8 bases lining up with TRBD1. The CDR3 extends over 14 amino acids. Per germline, CDR1 GTSNPN and CDR2 SVGIG (reference sequence). CDR3 nucleotide sequence: TGTGCGTATGTACAGGGGGTCCGCAATTCACCCCTCCACTTT. Encoded protein: CAYVQGVRNSPLHF.

The chain has TRBV19 and TRBJ2-5, with 7 bases lining up with TRBD1. The CDR3 spans 15 residues. Germline V gene lookup returns CDR1 LNHDA and CDR2 SQIVND (reference sequence). V was pared by 3 bases and J by 5 bases, with 9 bases of the junction left unmatched. The CDR3 protein is CASSMTLQGRETQYF. CDR3 DNA sequence: TGTGCCAGTAGTATGACCCTACAGGGGCGGGAGACCCAGTACTTC.

CDR3 loop: CASSLAGVSSYEQYV. For the CDR3, the DNA is TGTGCCAGCAGCTTGGCGGGGGTGAGCTCCTACGAGCAGTACGTC. The V and J genes are TRBV5-6 and TRBJ2-7; possibly TRBD2 for D (6 bases). The CDR3 is 15 residues long. V lost 0 bases, J lost 0 bases, and 10 bases lay in between. Germline V CDR1 and CDR2: SGHDT, YYEEEE.

CDR3 sequence reads: CASSSTTGGPHTDTQYF. CDR3 DNA: TGTGCCAGCAGTTCTACTACCGGGGGGCCCCACACAGATACGCAGTATTTT. This chain connects TRBV27 to TRBJ2-3, with a possible D match to TRBD2 (7 bases). Germline CDR1 is MNHEY and CDR2 is SMNVEV (reference sequence). V was pared by 4 bases and J by 2 bases, with 19 bases between. The CDR3 consists of 17 residues.

The chain joins TRBV10-3 to TRBJ2-7; a weak D match, TRBD1 (5 bases). Trimming removed 8 bases at V and 2 bases at J, with 10 bases between. This CDR3 spans 12 amino acids. Germline CDR1 and CDR2: ENHRY and SYGVKD. The CDR3 bases are TGTGCCATCTCTTCAGGGACCTACGAGCAGTACGTC. Translating it yields CAISSGTYEQYV.

V gene TRBV10-2 combines with J gene TRBJ1-1; D is ambiguous. V shed 4 bases and J shed 9 bases, with 12 bases lying between them. The CDR3 extends over 12 amino acids. CDR1 and CDR2 from the germline V gene are WSHSY and SAAADI. Here the CDR3 reads CASSASLNQAFF. DNA for the CDR3: TGCGCCAGCAGTGCCAGCCTAAACCAAGCTTTCTTT.

This clone was seen only once. The chain uses TRBV24-1 and TRBJ2-1; D might be TRBD1 (6 bases). This CDR3 is 14 amino acids long. Germline assignment: CDR1 KGHDR and CDR2 SFDVKD. The germline V and J ends were trimmed by 4 bases and 5 bases, with 11 bases remaining between them. The CDR3 sequence is CATSDQTGHNEQFF. The CDR3 coding sequence is TGTGCCACCAGTGACCAGACAGGACACAATGAGCAGTTCTTC.

The chain recombines TRBV27 with TRBJ1-2; possibly TRBD1 for D (5 bases). This CDR3 has 16 amino acids. Trimming removed 4 bases from V and 2 bases from J, with 17 bases in between. Germline CDR1 reads MNHEY; CDR2 reads SMNVEV (reference sequence). The CDR3 DNA sequence: TGTGCCAGCAGTTCAAGGGGACCGAGGCCCAACTATGGCTACACCTTC. Its protein product is CASSSRGPRPNYGYTF.

The rearrangement uses TRBV9 and TRBJ2-1; 8 bases line up with TRBD1. The CDR3 is made up of 16 amino acids. Trimming at V came to 4 bases and at J to 0 bases, leaving 6 bases not matched to a gene. The germline CDR1 and CDR2 sequences are SGDLS and YYNGEE. CDR3 protein: CASSPRTGSSYNEQFF. The CDR3 DNA reads as TGTGCCAGCAGCCCTCGGACAGGGAGCTCCTACAATGAGCAGTTCTTC. Together with reference TRBV9 and TRBJ2-1, the CDR3 gives the full variable domain: DSGVTQTPKHLITATGQRVTLRCSPRSGDLSVYWYQQSLDQGLQFLIQYYNGEERAKGNILERFSAQQFPDLHSELNLSSLELGDSALYFCASSPRTGSSYNEQFFGPGTRLTVL.

This rearrangement joins TRBV18 to TRBJ2-7; the D gene is possibly TRBD2 (6 bases). The CDR3 is 15 residues long. V lost 1 base, J lost 0 bases, and 10 bases lay in between. Germline loops: CDR1 KGHSH, CDR2 LQKENI. The CDR3 DNA sequence: TGTGCCAGCTCACCACAGGGGAGGAGCTCCTACGAGCAGTACGTC. This sequence encodes CASSPQGRSSYEQYV.

The chain joins TRBV28 to TRBJ2-3, with D perhaps matching TRBD1 (5 bases). Germline V lookup: CDR1 MDHEN, CDR2 SYDVKM. There are 11 residues in the CDR3. Trimming cost V 5 bases and J 6 bases, with 6 bases left between them. CDR3 sequence reads: CASSRQDTQYF. The CDR3 nucleotides are TGTGCCAGCAGTCGACAGGATACGCAGTATTTT.

The rearrangement links TRBV27 to TRBJ1-2, with 9 bases lining up with TRBD1. J was trimmed by 4 bases and V by 4 bases; bases with no gene match: 10. Germline-derived CDR1 and CDR2 are MNHEY and SMNVEV (reference sequence). This CDR3 comprises 16 residues. The CDR3 is CASSSPRQGGSYGYTF. The CDR3 DNA follows: TGTGCCAGCAGTTCGCCCAGACAGGGGGGATCCTATGGCTACACCTTC.

The V call is TRBV18, the J call TRBJ1-2; a weak D match, TRBD1 (5 bases). CDR3 length: 19 residues. Germline CDR1 reads KGHSH; CDR2 reads LQKENI. Trimming stripped 2 bases from V and 2 bases from J, with 24 bases between. The CDR3 loop is CASSPGSGTAVRVNYGYTF. The CDR3 bases are TGTGCCAGCTCACCAGGTTCCGGGACCGCTGTCCGGGTGAACTATGGCTACACCTTC.

The chain uses TRBV5-1 and TRBJ2-5; D is perhaps TRBD2 (5 bases). V dropped 0 bases and J dropped 2 bases, with 17 bases sitting between them. Germline CDR1 SGHRS, CDR2 YFSETQ. The CDR3 contains 17 residues. CDR3 protein: CASSLAVSGGTQETQYF. The CDR3 DNA follows: TGCGCCAGCAGCTTGGCGGTCTCAGGAGGAACTCAAGAGACCCAGTACTTC.